This T cell receptor beta chain was sequenced during a study of blood T cells in healthy people across ages. Study-level findings and limits: Greater diversity and more naive CD4+ cells were seen in long-lived donors than in aged donors.

No fewer than 6 micrograms of total RNA were isolated from every sample. The authors ran a second PCR of about 6 to 11 cycles using a sample-barcoded 5' primer and a J-beta primer mix. A template-switch adaptor with 12 random nucleotides tagged each cDNA molecule. Sequencing yielded, for each sample, at least 3 million paired-end reads carrying CDR3. TCRdb reanalysed the 5' RACE reads using MiXCR and keeps one entry per CDR3 protein. Among over a million distinct CDR3 sequences listed, 45% were seen once. On this clonotype itself: Antigen unknown.

The receptor was isolated from a woman aged 55-69 years in good health. Sequenced input: blood.

Here the CDR3 DNA reads TGTGCCACCAGTGACCCGACCGTCAGGGTCAATGAGCAGTACTTC. Residues: CATSDPTVRVNEQYF. The rearrangement uses TRBV24-1 and TRBJ2-7; D perhaps matches TRBD1 (5 bases). The CDR3 has 15 amino acids. Germline lookup yields CDR1 KGHDR and CDR2 SFDVKD. Trimming removed 4 bases from V and 7 bases from J, with 19 bases in between.